Listed below are T cell receptor beta chains from one sample, sequenced in a study of T cell responses to AZD1222 COVID-19 vaccine. Only in-frame clones appear in the TCRdb table, and some are missing; sequencing was by immunoSEQ multiplex PCR. The data contain 150,000 to 180,000 clones, roughly nine tenths of them seen just once; the ten biggest clones take up roughly 1.6%. Sequenced material: peripheral blood, taken 28 days after the second AZD1222 dose. These receptor sequences come from an adult who received the AZD1222 COVID-19 vaccine. Each CDR3 is given with its conserved first and last residue. D genes are given only for firm matches. The listing skips clone size in some rows; elsewhere it reads once, few, many or a size class.

CDR3 length	D gene	clone size	V gene	J gene	CDR3 protein	CDR3 DNA
15	TRBD1	NA	TRBV6-5	TRBJ1-5	CASNGQGEGNQPQHF	TGTGCCAGCAACGGACAGGGAGAGGGCAATCAGCCCCAGCATTTT
16	NA	NA	TRBV27	TRBJ2-1	CASSFSLRGGGYEQFF	TGTGCCAGCAGTTTTAGCTTGAGGGGGGGCGGCTATGAGCAGTTCTTC
22	TRBD2	NA	TRBV3-1/TRBV3-2	TRBJ2-2	CASSQDQQRLAGGHANTGELFF	TGTGCCAGCAGCCAAGATCAACAGCGGCTAGCGGGGGGCCACGCGAACACCGGGGAGCTGTTTTTT
13	NA	NA	TRBV27	TRBJ2-7	CASSYDLRYEQYF	TGTGCCAGCAGCTACGATTTGCGCTACGAGCAGTACTTC
17	TRBD2	NA	TRBV5-1	TRBJ2-2	CASSVPGLAGGGGELFF	TGCGCCAGCAGCGTTCCGGGACTAGCGGGAGGAGGCGGGGAGCTGTTTTTT
14	TRBD2	few	TRBV29-1	TRBJ2-7	CSVVKIGGSPEQYF	TGCAGCGTTGTAAAAATTGGCGGGAGCCCCGAGCAGTACTTC
16	TRBD2	NA	TRBV7-6	TRBJ2-3	CASSPLAGGVTDTQYF	TGTGCCAGCAGCCCCCTAGCGGGGGGCGTCACAGATACGCAGTATTTT
13	NA	NA	TRBV6-6	TRBJ1-4	CASSYDRPSVLFF	TGTGCCAGCAGTTACGACAGGCCCTCGGTACTGTTTTTT
15	TRBD1	NA	TRBV6-5	TRBJ1-5	CASGPTGFDNQPQHF	TGTGCCAGCGGACCGACAGGGTTTGACAATCAGCCCCAGCATTTT
13	NA	few	TRBV3-1/TRBV3-2	TRBJ1-2	CASSQELGGAYTF	TGTGCCAGCAGCCAGGAGCTGGGGGGCGCCTACACCTTC
15	TRBD1	few	TRBV28	TRBJ1-6	CASSVPGQGYSPLHF	TGTGCCAGCAGTGTACCGGGACAGGGCTATTCACCCCTCCACTTT
15	NA	NA	TRBV9	TRBJ1-3	CASSVIPDSGNTIYF	TGTGCCAGCAGCGTAATCCCCGACTCTGGAAACACCATATATTTT
11	NA	NA	TRBV6-5	TRBJ1-2	CASFWGYGYTF	TGTGCCAGTTTTTGGGGCTATGGCTACACCTTC
14	NA	NA	TRBV7-9	TRBJ1-4	CASSPGVIGSPFFF	TGTGCCAGCAGCCCCGGTGTGATCGGCAGTCCGTTCTTTTTT
17	TRBD1	NA	TRBV5-1	TRBJ2-1	CASSLGDRGPGPNEQFF	TGCGCCAGCAGCTTGGGGGACAGGGGGCCGGGGCCCAATGAGCAGTTCTTC
18	TRBD2	NA	TRBV27	TRBJ2-5	CASSLFLTSGTHQETQYF	TGTGCCAGCAGTTTGTTTTTGACTAGCGGAACTCACCAAGAGACCCAGTACTTC
13	NA	NA	TRBV7-9	TRBJ2-2	CASTLRVAGELFF	TGTGCCAGCACCTTACGGGTGGCCGGGGAGCTGTTTTTT
12	NA	NA	TRBV5-1	TRBJ1-1	CASSLGQAEAFF	TGCGCCAGCAGCTTGGGGCAGGCTGAAGCTTTCTTT
15	NA	once	TRBV5-6	TRBJ2-1	CASRSRDLPYNEQFF	TGTGCCAGCAGGTCCCGGGACCTACCCTACAATGAGCAGTTCTTC
14	TRBD1	NA	TRBV29-1	TRBJ1-1	CSVDGDRVNTEAFF	TGCAGCGTTGATGGTGACAGGGTGAACACTGAAGCTTTCTTT
13	NA	NA	TRBV12-3/TRBV12-4	TRBJ1-5	CASKYGSNQPQHF	TGTGCCAGCAAATATGGCAGCAATCAGCCCCAGCATTTT
15	NA	once	TRBV7-2	TRBJ1-3	CASSFYRSSGNTIYF	TGTGCCAGCAGCTTTTATCGGAGCTCTGGAAACACCATATATTTT
13	TRBD1	NA	TRBV6-5	TRBJ2-7	CASNSGGPYEQYF	TGTGCCAGCAACTCAGGGGGACCCTACGAGCAGTACTTC
13	NA	NA	TRBV7-9	TRBJ1-2	CASSPPKGWDYTF	TGTGCCAGCAGCCCCCCCAAAGGCTGGGACTACACCTTC
13	NA	once	TRBV18	TRBJ2-7	CASSPPGHDEQYF	TGTGCCAGCTCACCACCGGGGCATGACGAGCAGTACTTC
15	NA	NA	TRBV9	TRBJ2-3	CASSVSGRGTDTQYF	TGTGCCAGCAGCGTGTCGGGACGCGGCACAGATACGCAGTATTTT
15	NA	NA	TRBV2	TRBJ2-6	CATTPGHTGANVLTF	TGTGCCACCACTCCGGGACACACTGGGGCCAACGTCCTGACTTTC
14	NA	NA	TRBV28	TRBJ1-2	CASSSGGANYGYTF	TGTGCCAGCAGTTCGGGGGGGGCTAACTATGGCTACACCTTC
14	NA	NA	TRBV6-5	TRBJ1-1	CASSYSMENTEAFF	TGTGCCAGCAGTTACTCTATGGAGAACACTGAAGCTTTCTTT